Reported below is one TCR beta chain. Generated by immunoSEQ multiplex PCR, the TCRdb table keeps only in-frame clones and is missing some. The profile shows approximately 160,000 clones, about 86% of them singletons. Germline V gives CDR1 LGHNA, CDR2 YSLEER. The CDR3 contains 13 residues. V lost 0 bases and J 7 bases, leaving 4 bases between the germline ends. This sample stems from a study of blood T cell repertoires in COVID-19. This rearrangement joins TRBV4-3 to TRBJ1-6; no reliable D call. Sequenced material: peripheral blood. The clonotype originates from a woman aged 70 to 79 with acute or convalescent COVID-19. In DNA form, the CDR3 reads TGCGCCAGCAGCCAAGACAGGAATTCACCCCTCCACTTT. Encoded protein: CASSQDRNSPLHF.